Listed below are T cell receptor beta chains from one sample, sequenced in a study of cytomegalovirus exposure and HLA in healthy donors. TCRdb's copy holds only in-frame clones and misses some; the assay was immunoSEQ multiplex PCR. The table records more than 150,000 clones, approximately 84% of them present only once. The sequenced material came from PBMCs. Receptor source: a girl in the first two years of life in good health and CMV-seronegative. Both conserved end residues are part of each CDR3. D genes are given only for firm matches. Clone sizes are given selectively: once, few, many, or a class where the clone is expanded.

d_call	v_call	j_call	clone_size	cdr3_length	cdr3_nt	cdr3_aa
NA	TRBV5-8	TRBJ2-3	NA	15	TGTGCCAGCAGCTCTATGGGGGGGCTGGGAGATACGCAGTATTTT	CASSSMGGLGDTQYF
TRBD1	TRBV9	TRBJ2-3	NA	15	TGTGCCAGCAGCTCAACAGGGGGCGGGCCAGATACGCAGTATTTT	CASSSTGGGPDTQYF
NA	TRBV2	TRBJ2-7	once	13	TGTGCCAGCAGAAAGACGGAGACCTACGAGCAGTACTTC	CASRKTETYEQYF
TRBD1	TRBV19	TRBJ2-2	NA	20	TGTGCCAGTAGGACATCTCCGGGACAGGGGGCTGTGGCGAGCACCGGGGAGCTGTTTTTT	CASRTSPGQGAVASTGELFF
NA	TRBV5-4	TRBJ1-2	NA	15	TGTGCCAGCAGCTTGTCCAGGGGAGCTAACTATGGCTACACCTTC	CASSLSRGANYGYTF
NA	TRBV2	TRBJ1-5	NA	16	TGTGCCAGCAGTGTAGGTTCCGGGACACCGAATCAGCCCCAGCATTTT	CASSVGSGTPNQPQHF
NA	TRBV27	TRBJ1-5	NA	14	TGTGCCAGCAGTCTACAGGGATTGGGGCAGCCCCAGCATTTT	CASSLQGLGQPQHF
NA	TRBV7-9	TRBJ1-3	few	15	TGTGCCAGCAGCTTACGTGCGACAGGAGGAAACACCATATATTTT	CASSLRATGGNTIYF
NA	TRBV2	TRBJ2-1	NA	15	TGTGCCAGCAGGGGAGGACGGAGCTCCTACAATGAGCAGTTCTTC	CASRGGRSSYNEQFF
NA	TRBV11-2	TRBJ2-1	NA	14	TGTGCCAGCAGCTTTAGTCCCACAGGCAATGAGCAGTTCTTC	CASSFSPTGNEQFF
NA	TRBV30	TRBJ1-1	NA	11	TGTGCCTCGATACAGGGAGCTGAAGCTTTCTTT	CASIQGAEAFF
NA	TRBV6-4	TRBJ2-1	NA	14	TGTGCCAGCAGTGACTCGAGGGAGGCAGATGAGCAGTTCTTC	CASSDSREADEQFF
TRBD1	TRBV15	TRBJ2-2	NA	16	TGTGCCACCAGCAGAGATCGGACAGGGAACACCGGGGAGCTGTTTTTT	CATSRDRTGNTGELFF
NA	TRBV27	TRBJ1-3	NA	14	TGTGCCAGCAGTTCTCCACTCTCTGGAAACACCATATATTTT	CASSSPLSGNTIYF
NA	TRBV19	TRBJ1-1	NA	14	TGTGCCAGTAGTGGTCGGACATCGAACACTGAAGCTTTCTTT	CASSGRTSNTEAFF
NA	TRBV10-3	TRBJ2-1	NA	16	TGTGCCATCAGATCACGGGACTCTAGCTCCTACAATGAGCAGTTCTTC	CAIRSRDSSSYNEQFF
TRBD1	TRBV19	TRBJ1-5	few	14	TGTGCCAGTACCCTTCGACAGGGGGATCAGCCCCAGCATTTT	CASTLRQGDQPQHF